Only a few counts were recorded for the clone carrying this TCR beta chain. Its target is unknown. This specimen belongs to a study of cytomegalovirus exposure and HLA in healthy donors. Study outcomes and limitations: Among immune exposure information, only CMV serostatus was available.

The CDR3 has 15 amino acids. Germline V gene sequence: CDR1 MGHDK, CDR2 SYGVNS. Trimming removed 1 base from V and 6 bases from J; junction bases left unmatched: 8. PCR amplification relied on 60 Vbeta primers (plus 13 Jbeta primers). Sequencing used immunoSEQ multiplex PCR; TCRdb keeps in-frame clones, though not all of them. The repertoire holds some 110,000 clones, over 60% seen once, with 5.8% in the top ten. The genes are TRBV25-1 and TRBJ2-7; 8 bases map to TRBD2. The source is a man aged 55 to 69 in good health and CMV-seropositive. The sample consisted of PBMCs. The CDR3 is CASSESQASGSEQYF. The CDR3, as DNA: TGTGCCAGCAGTGAATCCCAGGCCAGCGGGAGCGAGCAGTACTTC.